The 31 T cell receptor beta chains below all came from one sample that was sequenced in a study of OX40 agonist ivuxolimab in advanced cancers. The assay was immunoSEQ multiplex PCR, and TCRdb's table has in-frame clones only and misses some. The sample gives fewer than 85,000 clones, 80% to 95% of which show up once; 0.5% to 0.6% is in the top ten. The sequences come from CD4+ or CD8+ T cells sorted from blood, collected in a trial of the OX40 agonist ivuxolimab. These receptors were collected from an adult with an advanced solid tumor such as melanoma, head and neck, liver or kidney cancer.

V is TRBV27 and J is TRBJ2-3; 10 bases fit TRBD2. Unmatched junction bases numbered 16, after V lost 8 bases and J lost 2 bases. Germline V gene data show CDR1 as MNHEY and CDR2 as SMNVEV (reference sequence). The CDR3 has 18 residues. CDR3 DNA: TGTGCCAGCCGGTACGCTCCGGGACTAGCGAGATTCACAGATACGCAGTATTTT. Amino acid sequence: CASRYAPGLARFTDTQYF.

The CDR3 reads CASSFSTSLNTEAFF. For the CDR3, the DNA is TGCGCCAGCAGCTTCTCGACTTCACTGAACACTGAAGCTTTCTTT. V gene TRBV5-1 combines with J gene TRBJ1-1, with D hard to call. V shed 2 bases and J shed 0 bases, with 11 bases lying between them. CDR3 size: 15 residues. The germline V gene encodes CDR1 SGHRS and CDR2 YFSETQ. Full variable domain (remainder filled in from reference TRBV5-1 and TRBJ1-1): KAGVTQTPRYLIKTRGQQVTLSCSPISGHRSVSWYQQTPGQGLQFLFEYFSETQRNKGNFPGRFSGRQFSNSRSEMNVSTLELGDSALYLCASSFSTSLNTEAFFGQGTRLTVV.

V gene TRBV28 combines with J gene TRBJ2-1; D gene uncertain. V was clipped by 4 bases and J by 10 bases, with 11 bases between them. Per the germline V gene, CDR1 is MDHEN and CDR2 is SYDVKM. This CDR3 has 12 residues. CDR3 DNA: TGTGCCAGCAGTTCTTTCCCGACAGAGCAGTTCTTC. Amino acids: CASSSFPTEQFF.

The chain joins TRBV7-9 to TRBJ2-1, with D uncertain. Trimming removed 0 bases from V and 6 bases from J, with 6 bases in between. The CDR3 runs to 13 residues. The germline CDR1 and CDR2 sequences are SEHNR and FQNEAQ (reference sequence). The CDR3 coding sequence is TGTGCCAGCAGCTTAGCCCCGATCAATGAGCAGTTCTTC. Its protein product is CASSLAPINEQFF.

V usage is TRBV7-2 and J usage is TRBJ2-1; 7 positions match TRBD2. J was trimmed by 7 bases and V by 4 bases; bases with no gene match: 10. The length of the CDR3 is 15 residues. Germline-derived CDR1 and CDR2 are SGHTA and FQGNSA. The CDR3 bases are TGTGCCAGCAGCTCACTGGGCGGGAGTGGAAATGAGCAGTTCTTC. Encoded protein: CASSSLGGSGNEQFF.

The chain combines TRBV11-2 with TRBJ2-3; D gene uncertain. V was trimmed by 2 bases and J by 6 bases, leaving 3 bases between them. Germline assignment: CDR1 SGHAT and CDR2 FQNNGV. The CDR3 has 11 residues. In nucleotides, the CDR3 is TGTGCCAGCAGCTTACTGGATACGCAGTATTTT. Its translation is CASSLLDTQYF.

The chain combines TRBV2 with TRBJ1-4; D gene ambiguous. V lost 4 bases to trimming and J lost 0 bases, with 18 bases between them. CDR3 length: 18 amino acids. The germline CDR1 and CDR2 sequences are SNHLY and FYNNEI. CDR3 nucleotides: TGTGCCAGCAGTGGTGGGCCCCCTGGGTTTGCAACTAATGAAAAACTGTTTTTT. It specifies CASSGGPPGFATNEKLFF.

This chain connects TRBV6-1 to TRBJ1-1, with 7 bases that match TRBD1. CDR1 is MNHNS and CDR2 is SASEGT in the germline V gene. This CDR3 is built from 12 residues. V lost 6 bases, J lost 8 bases, and 6 bases stayed unmatched. The CDR3 coding sequence is TGTGCCAGCAGACCCAGGGGGGAAGAAGCTTTCTTT. Its translation: CASRPRGEEAFF.

The chain has TRBV18 and TRBJ2-7; 7 bases align to TRBD2. The CDR3 loop spans 12 amino acids. The germline gives CDR1 KGHSH, CDR2 LQKENI. Trimming at V came to 2 bases and at J to 5 bases, leaving 0 bases not matched to a gene. The DNA of the CDR3 is TGTGCCAGCTCACCAGGGAGGGACGAGCAGTACTTC. Protein sequence: CASSPGRDEQYF.

This chain links TRBV7-3 with TRBJ2-7; D possibly corresponds to TRBD2 (7 bases). The CDR3 runs to 16 residues. Germline-derived CDR1 and CDR2 are SGHTA and FQGTGA. The germline V and J ends were trimmed by 2 bases and 2 bases, with 16 bases remaining between them. Here the CDR3 reads CASSLAGAGATYEQYF. The CDR3 DNA reads as TGTGCCAGCAGCTTAGCGGGGGCGGGCGCCACCTACGAGCAGTACTTC.

V and J are TRBV6-4 and TRBJ1-5; D is unresolved. CDR1 and CDR2 (germline): MRHNA, SNTAGT. The V end lost 6 bases, the J end lost 4 bases, and 7 bases lay between the germline ends. The CDR3 is made up of 12 amino acids. CDR3 residues: CASSDPNQPQHF. The CDR3 DNA follows: TGTGCCAGCAGCGATCCGAATCAGCCCCAGCATTTT.

The rearrangement links TRBV4-2 to TRBJ1-4; maybe TRBD1 (6 bases). The CDR3 has 19 amino acids. Trimming took 2 bases from V and 7 from J, leaving 26 bases between them. Germline CDR1 LGHNA, CDR2 YNFKEQ. CDR3 in amino acids: CASSQPARGGEVLGEKLFF. The CDR3 nucleotides read TGTGCCAGCAGCCAACCTGCGAGGGGGGGCGAGGTTTTGGGTGAAAAACTGTTTTTT.

This clone came up once. This chain connects TRBV12-5 to TRBJ2-1, with 9 bases fitting TRBD2. CDR1 and CDR2 from the germline V gene are LGHNT and FRNRAP. The CDR3 is made up of 19 amino acids. V was pared by 1 base and J by 6 bases, with 16 bases of the junction left unmatched. CDR3 bases: TGTGCTAGTGGTTTGGCATCCCCCTCGGCGGGAGGGCCGGGCAATGAGCAGTTCTTC. Its protein product is CASGLASPSAGGPGNEQFF.

The rearrangement joins TRBV28 to TRBJ1-1; a possible D gene is TRBD1 (6 bases). Germline V CDR1 and CDR2: MDHEN, SYDVKM. Trimming stripped 2 bases from V and 4 bases from J, with 17 bases between. The length of the CDR3 is 16 residues. The CDR3 sequence: CASSLSPTGASTEAFF. In nucleotides, the CDR3 is TGTGCCAGCAGTTTAAGCCCCACGGGGGCCAGCACTGAAGCTTTCTTT.

The chain has TRBV28 and TRBJ1-2; D ambiguous. The CDR3 length is 14 residues. Germline lookup yields CDR1 MDHEN and CDR2 SYDVKM. V was pared by 1 base and J by 4 bases, with 10 bases between. The CDR3 bases are TGTGCCAGCAGTTTATCAACAGAAGTCTATGGCTACACCTTC. This encodes CASSLSTEVYGYTF.

In nucleotides, the CDR3 is TGTGCCAGTAGTATTACGGACAGGTCCTCCTATGGCTACACCTTC. Amino acids: CASSITDRSSYGYTF. V is TRBV19 and J is TRBJ1-2, with 7 bases identical to TRBD1. V shed 3 bases, J shed 4 bases, and the junction held 8 bases outside the gene matches. Per the germline V gene, CDR1 is LNHDA and CDR2 is SQIVND (reference sequence). This CDR3 is built from 15 residues.

This clone was found a few times. The gene calls are TRBV9 and TRBJ1-4; possibly TRBD1 for D (5 bases). Between the trimmed V and J ends, which lost 2 bases and 7 bases, there was a span of 12 bases. Germline V gene data show CDR1 as SGDLS and CDR2 as YYNGEE. This CDR3 has 14 amino acids. CDR3 loop: CASSVGGRGEKLFF. CDR3 in DNA: TGTGCCAGCAGCGTTGGGGGTAGGGGTGAAAAACTGTTTTTT.

The J gene is TRBJ2-3, the V gene TRBV5-1; D ambiguous. Per germline, CDR1 SGHRS and CDR2 YFSETQ. V gave up 4 bases and J gave up 6 bases, with 12 bases separating them. This CDR3 spans 13 amino acids. CDR3 region: CASSERVADTQYF. The CDR3 DNA follows: TGCGCCAGCAGCGAAAGGGTCGCCGATACGCAGTATTTT.

The chain carries TRBV10-3 and TRBJ2-5; possibly TRBD1 for D (6 bases). The CDR3 covers 13 residues. The germline V gene encodes CDR1 ENHRY and CDR2 SYGVKD. Trimming took 4 bases from V and 4 from J, leaving 10 bases between them. This CDR3 is CAISGWGRETQYF. In DNA, the CDR3 is TGTGCCATCAGTGGGTGGGGGCGAGAGACCCAGTACTTC.

The genes are TRBV7-2 and TRBJ1-2, with D maybe TRBD1 (6 bases). The germline gives CDR1 SGHTA, CDR2 FQGNSA. There are 16 residues in the CDR3. Trimming removed 1 base at V and 0 bases at J, with 12 bases between. The CDR3 DNA is TGTGCCAGCAGCTTAGTGCAGGGGCTTCCTAACTATGGCTACACCTTC. It encodes CASSLVQGLPNYGYTF.

CDR3 sequence (DNA): TGTGCCAGCAGCTTCCTTGACAGGGCCTCCGAGACCCAGTACTTC. It is translated as CASSFLDRASETQYF. The chain couples TRBV7-2 to TRBJ2-5, with 7 positions matching TRBD1. The germline V gene encodes CDR1 SGHTA and CDR2 FQGNSA. The V gene end was trimmed by 3 bases and the J gene end by 5 bases; junction bases not matched to a gene: 9. CDR3 length: 15 residues. Using reference TRBV7-2 and TRBJ2-5 for the parts outside the CDR3, the full variable domain is GAGVSQSPSNKVTEKGKDVELRCDPISGHTALYWYRQSLGQGLEFLIYFQGNSAPDKSGLPSDRFSAERTGGSVSTLTIQRTQQEDSAVYLCASSFLDRASETQYFGPGTRLLVL.

This clone was detected only a few times. The rearrangement links TRBV11-1 to TRBJ2-7; maybe TRBD2 (6 bases). The CDR3 has 13 residues. Trimming removed 4 bases from V and 4 bases from J, with 11 bases in between. Germline V CDR1 and CDR2: SGHAT, FQDESV (reference sequence). CDR3 in amino acids: CASSSGTPYEQYF. The CDR3 nucleotides read TGTGCCAGCAGCTCCGGGACTCCATACGAGCAGTACTTC.

V gene TRBV28 combines with J gene TRBJ2-7; D might be TRBD1 (6 bases). CDR3 length: 13 residues. Trimming took off 1 base at V and 4 bases at J, with 8 bases between the two ends. The germline gives CDR1 MDHEN, CDR2 SYDVKM. In DNA form, the CDR3 reads TGTGCCAGCAGTTTATTCCAGGGGTACGAGCAGTACTTC. This encodes CASSLFQGYEQYF. Based on the CDR3 plus reference TRBV28 and TRBJ2-7, the full variable domain is DVKVTQSSRYLVKRTGEKVFLECVQDMDHENMFWYRQDPGLGLRLIYFSYDVKMKEKGDIPEGYSVSREKKERFSLILESASTNQTSMYLCASSLFQGYEQYFGPGTRLTVT.

The V call is TRBV18, the J call TRBJ2-7; the match to TRBD1 covers 9 bases. V gave up 3 bases and J gave up 5 bases; unmatched junction bases: 14. Germline V gene data show CDR1 as KGHSH and CDR2 as LQKENI. The CDR3 loop spans 17 amino acids. The CDR3 nucleotides are TGTGCCAGCTCACCCGACAGGGGGATAAGGCATTCGGACGAGCAGTACTTC. This gives the protein CASSPDRGIRHSDEQYF.

The chain joins TRBV7-2 to TRBJ1-2, with D tentatively TRBD1 (5 bases). The germline CDR1 and CDR2 sequences are SGHTA and FQGNSA. V lost 4 bases and J 4 bases, leaving 13 bases between the germline ends. This CDR3 has 14 residues. The CDR3 DNA reads TGTGCCAGCAGCTCGCCGGGGCGCAGCTATGGCTACACCTTC. Amino acid sequence: CASSSPGRSYGYTF.

This chain joins TRBV11-3 and TRBJ2-1; TRBD2 matches 9 bases. The CDR3 extends over 16 amino acids. The germline CDR1 and CDR2 sequences are SGHNT and YENEEA. V lost 6 bases to trimming and J lost 4 bases; unmatched junction nucleotides: 10. CDR3 nucleotide sequence: TGTGCCAGCAGACGTATAGCGGGAGAGGGGTACAATGAGCAGTTCTTC. Its translation: CASRRIAGEGYNEQFF.

The chain combines TRBV7-2 with TRBJ2-3; no clear D gene. CDR1 is SGHTA, CDR2 FQGNSA, per germline. Trimming pared 8 bases from V and 2 bases from J, leaving 14 bases between. The CDR3 consists of 14 residues. DNA of the CDR3: TGTGCCAGCCGAGTGACCCACTCCACAGATACGCAGTATTTT. Residues: CASRVTHSTDTQYF.

V gene TRBV7-2 combines with J gene TRBJ1-5; possibly TRBD1 for D (6 bases). The CDR3 contains 13 residues. Germline V gives CDR1 SGHTA, CDR2 FQGNSA. V was shortened by 7 bases and J by 9 bases, with 16 bases between the two germline ends. CDR3 bases: TGTGCCAGCACCCAAACAGGGCTTGCGCCCCAGCATTTT. Translated: CASTQTGLAPQHF.

The chain uses TRBV27 and TRBJ2-1, with a weak D call TRBD2 (5 bases). Trimming shortened V by 2 bases and J by 1 base, and 9 bases separated the two germline ends. The CDR3 has 15 residues. Germline assignment: CDR1 MNHEY and CDR2 SMNVEV (reference sequence). The CDR3: CASSLGWESYNEQFF. The CDR3, as DNA: TGTGCCAGCAGTTTAGGGTGGGAGTCCTACAATGAGCAGTTCTTC.

The chain joins TRBV27 to TRBJ1-4; 8 positions match TRBD1. This CDR3 has 17 amino acids. Germline CDR1 MNHEY, CDR2 SMNVEV (reference sequence). Unmatched junction bases numbered 16, after V lost 5 bases and J lost 8 bases. The CDR3 nucleotides are TGTGCCAGCAGTCCCACCAGTGGGCAGGGGGCCGACGAAAAACTGTTTTTT. Translated, it gives CASSPTSGQGADEKLFF.

V and J are TRBV29-1 and TRBJ2-5; D assignment may be TRBD1 or TRBD2 (5 bases each). Deletions cut 7 bases from V and 1 base from J, with 13 bases between. The germline V gene encodes CDR1 SQVTM and CDR2 ANQGSEA. This CDR3 spans 13 amino acids. The CDR3: CSAAHGTQETQYF. CDR3 DNA sequence: TGCAGCGCCGCGCACGGGACCCAAGAGACCCAGTACTTC.